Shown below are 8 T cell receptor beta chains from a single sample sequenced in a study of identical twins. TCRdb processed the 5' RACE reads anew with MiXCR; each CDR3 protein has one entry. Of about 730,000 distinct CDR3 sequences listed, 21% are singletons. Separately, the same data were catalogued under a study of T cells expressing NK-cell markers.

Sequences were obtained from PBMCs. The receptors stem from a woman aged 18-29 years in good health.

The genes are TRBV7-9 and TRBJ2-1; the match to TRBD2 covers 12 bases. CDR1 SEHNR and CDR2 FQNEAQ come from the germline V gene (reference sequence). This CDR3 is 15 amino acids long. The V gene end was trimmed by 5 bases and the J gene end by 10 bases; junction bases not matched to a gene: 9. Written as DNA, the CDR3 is TGTGCCAGCAGCCCTTGGACTAGCGGGATAGGAGAGCAGTTCTTC. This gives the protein CASSPWTSGIGEQFF.

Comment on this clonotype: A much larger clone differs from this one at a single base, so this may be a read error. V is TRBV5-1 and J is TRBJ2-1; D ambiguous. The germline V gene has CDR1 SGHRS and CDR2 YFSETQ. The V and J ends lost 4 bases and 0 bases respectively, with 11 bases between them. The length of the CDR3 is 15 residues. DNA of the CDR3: TGCGCCAGCAGCCCCTCCTCGAGCTCCTACAATGAGCAGTTCTTC. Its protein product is CASSPSSSSYNEQFF.

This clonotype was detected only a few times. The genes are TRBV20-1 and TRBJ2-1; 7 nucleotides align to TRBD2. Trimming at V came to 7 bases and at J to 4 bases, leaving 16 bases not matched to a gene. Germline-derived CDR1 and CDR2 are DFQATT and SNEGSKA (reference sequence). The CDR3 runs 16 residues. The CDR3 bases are TGCAGTGTTGGCCCTGTGGGGGAGGGCGGGTACAATGAGCAGTTCTTC. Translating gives CSVGPVGEGGYNEQFF.

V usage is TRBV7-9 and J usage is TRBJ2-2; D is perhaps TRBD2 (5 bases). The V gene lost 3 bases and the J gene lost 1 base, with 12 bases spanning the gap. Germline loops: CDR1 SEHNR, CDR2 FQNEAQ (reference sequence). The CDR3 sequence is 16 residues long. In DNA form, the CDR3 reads TGTGCCAGCAGCTTTGGTCGGGGTCAGAACACCGGGGAGCTGTTTTTT. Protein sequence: CASSFGRGQNTGELFF.

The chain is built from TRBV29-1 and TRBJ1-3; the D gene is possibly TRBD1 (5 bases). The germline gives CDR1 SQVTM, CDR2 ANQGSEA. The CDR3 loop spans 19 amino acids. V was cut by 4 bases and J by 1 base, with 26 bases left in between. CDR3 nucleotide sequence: TGCAGCGTTGTCGTATGGATTCCAGGAAAGGGGTCTTCTGGAAACACCATATATTTT. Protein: CSVVVWIPGKGSSGNTIYF.

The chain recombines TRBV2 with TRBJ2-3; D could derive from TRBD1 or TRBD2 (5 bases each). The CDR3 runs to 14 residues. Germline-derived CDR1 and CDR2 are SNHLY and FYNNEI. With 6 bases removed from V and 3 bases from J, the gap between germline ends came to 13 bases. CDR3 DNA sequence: TGTGCCAGCAGACGGGACGATTGGACAGATACGCAGTATTTT. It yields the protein CASRRDDWTDTQYF.

CDR3 region: CSVTAGNNYGYTF. DNA of the CDR3: TGCAGCGTAACTGCGGGGAACAACTATGGCTACACCTTC. The V call is TRBV29-1, the J call TRBJ1-2; no reliable D call. Germline V gives CDR1 SQVTM, CDR2 ANQGSEA. Trimming stripped 6 bases from V and 2 bases from J, with 13 bases between. The CDR3 spans 13 residues.

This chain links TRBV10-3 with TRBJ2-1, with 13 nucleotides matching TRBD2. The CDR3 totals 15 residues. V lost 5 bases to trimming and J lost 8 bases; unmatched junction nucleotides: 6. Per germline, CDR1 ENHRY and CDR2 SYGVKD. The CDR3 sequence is CAISPGLAGWDEQFF. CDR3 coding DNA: TGTGCCATCAGTCCGGGACTAGCGGGGTGGGATGAGCAGTTCTTC.